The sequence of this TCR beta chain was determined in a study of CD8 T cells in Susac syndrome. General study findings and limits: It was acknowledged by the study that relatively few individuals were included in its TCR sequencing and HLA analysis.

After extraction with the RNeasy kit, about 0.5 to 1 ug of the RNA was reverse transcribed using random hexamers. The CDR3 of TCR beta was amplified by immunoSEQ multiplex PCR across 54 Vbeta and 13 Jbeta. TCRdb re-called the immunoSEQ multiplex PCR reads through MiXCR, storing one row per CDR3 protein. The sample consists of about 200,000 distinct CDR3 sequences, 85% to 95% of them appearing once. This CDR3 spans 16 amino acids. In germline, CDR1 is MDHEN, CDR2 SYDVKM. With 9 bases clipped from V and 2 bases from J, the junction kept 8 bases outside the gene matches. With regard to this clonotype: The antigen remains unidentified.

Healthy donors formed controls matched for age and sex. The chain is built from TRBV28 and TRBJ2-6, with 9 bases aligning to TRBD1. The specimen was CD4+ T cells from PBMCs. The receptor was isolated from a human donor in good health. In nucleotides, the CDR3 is TGTGCCAGTATAACCGGACAGGGGACTGGGGCCAACGTCCTGACTTTC. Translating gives CASITGQGTGANVLTF. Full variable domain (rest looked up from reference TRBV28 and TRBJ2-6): DVKVTQSSRYLVKRTGEKVFLECVQDMDHENMFWYRQDPGLGLRLIYFSYDVKMKEKGDIPEGYSVSREKKERFSLILESASTNQTSMYLCASITGQGTGANVLTFGAGSRLTVL.